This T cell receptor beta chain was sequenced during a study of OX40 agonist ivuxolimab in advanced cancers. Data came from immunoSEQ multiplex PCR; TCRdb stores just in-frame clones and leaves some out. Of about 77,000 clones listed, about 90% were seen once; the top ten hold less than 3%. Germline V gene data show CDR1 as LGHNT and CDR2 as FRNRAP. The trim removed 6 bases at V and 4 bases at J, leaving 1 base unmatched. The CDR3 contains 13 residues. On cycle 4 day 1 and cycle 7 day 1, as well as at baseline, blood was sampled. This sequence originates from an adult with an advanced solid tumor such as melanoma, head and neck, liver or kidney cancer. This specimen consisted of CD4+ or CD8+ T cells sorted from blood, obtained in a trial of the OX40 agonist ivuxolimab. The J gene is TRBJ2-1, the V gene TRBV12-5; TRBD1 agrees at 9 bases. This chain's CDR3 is CASGGQGYNEQFF. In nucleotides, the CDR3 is TGTGCTAGTGGGGGACAGGGTTACAATGAGCAGTTCTTC.